The sequence of this T cell receptor beta chain was determined in a study of early T cells in non-severe SARS-CoV-2 infection. At the level of the study: Sequencing of bulk RNA from unsorted whole blood was done, without chain pairing.

This CDR3 has 20 amino acids. Germline V lookup: CDR1 MGHRA, CDR2 YSYEKL. With 1 base removed from V and 1 base from J, the gap between germline ends came to 22 bases. The TCR library protocol attached unique molecular identifiers to the individual cDNA molecules. TCRdb redid the calling of the 5' RACE reads with MiXCR, one entry per CDR3 protein. The table has tens of thousands of distinct CDR3 sequences, 5% to 6.5% seen once. The receptor's source is an adult who was a healthcare worker with PCR-confirmed SARS-CoV-2 infection or an uninfected control (not recorded which). Sample: whole blood. The gene calls are TRBV4-1 and TRBJ2-2, with D maybe TRBD2 (6 bases). In DNA, the CDR3 is TGCGCCAGCAGCCAAGCTACCCCGGGGCGGGACTCACTGAACACCGGGGAGCTGTTTTTT. It is translated as CASSQATPGRDSLNTGELFF.